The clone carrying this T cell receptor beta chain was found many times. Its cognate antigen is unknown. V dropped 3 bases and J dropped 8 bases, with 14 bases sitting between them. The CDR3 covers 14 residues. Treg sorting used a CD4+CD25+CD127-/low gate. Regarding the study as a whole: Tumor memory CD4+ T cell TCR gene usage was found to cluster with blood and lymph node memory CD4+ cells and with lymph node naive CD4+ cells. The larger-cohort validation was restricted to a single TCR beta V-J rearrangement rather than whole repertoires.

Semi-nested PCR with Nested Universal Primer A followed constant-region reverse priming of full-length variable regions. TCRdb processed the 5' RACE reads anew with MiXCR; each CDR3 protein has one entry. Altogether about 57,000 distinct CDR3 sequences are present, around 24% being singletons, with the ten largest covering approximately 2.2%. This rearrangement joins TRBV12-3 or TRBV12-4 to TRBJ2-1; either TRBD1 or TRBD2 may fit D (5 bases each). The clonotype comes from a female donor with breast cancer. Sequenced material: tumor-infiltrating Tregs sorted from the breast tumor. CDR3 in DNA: TGTGCCAGCAGTTTCGCAGGGAGTCGGGATGAGCAGTTCTTC. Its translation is CASSFAGSRDEQFF.